The 26 T cell receptor beta chains in this list originate from one sample, sequenced in a study of spatial heterogeneity in lung cancer. Time point in this sample: blood at routine non-recurrence follow-up after resection. One entry per CDR3 protein, called by TCRdb with MiXCR from the 5' RACE reads. This sample has fewer than 3,500 distinct CDR3 sequences; roughly a fifth occur once, and the top ten carry 40%. Material: PBMCs, obtained at follow-up. These receptors all stem from a male donor with early-stage non-small cell lung cancer.

V gene TRBV13 combines with J gene TRBJ2-3, with 11 bases lining up with TRBD2. Germline V lookup: CDR1 PRHDT, CDR2 FYEKMQ (reference sequence). The J segment lost 0 bases and the V segment lost 5 bases, leaving 4 bases of the junction unmatched. The CDR3 is 16 residues long. CDR3 sequence: CASSLSSGGSTDTQYF. CDR3 DNA sequence: TGTGCCAGCAGCCTTTCTAGCGGGGGGAGCACAGATACGCAGTATTTT.

This chain uses TRBV5-5 with TRBJ1-2, with a possible D match to TRBD1 (5 bases). V was clipped by 4 bases and J by 8 bases, with 15 bases between them. CDR1 and CDR2 from the germline V gene are SGHKS and YYEKEE (reference sequence). CDR3 length equals 13 residues. CDR3 amino acids: CASSPGGMRGYTF. The CDR3 nucleotides are TGTGCCAGCAGCCCCGGGGGGATGAGAGGCTACACCTTC.

This clonotype appeared many times. The chain links TRBV7-2 to TRBJ2-4; D call uncertain. With 1 base removed from V and 0 bases from J, the gap between germline ends came to 10 bases. CDR1 is SGHTA, CDR2 FQGNSA, per germline. The CDR3 covers 16 residues. The CDR3 region is CASSLGGSLAKNIQYF. For the CDR3, the DNA is TGTGCCAGCAGCTTAGGTGGTTCCCTAGCCAAAAACATTCAGTACTTC. Complete variable domain (other parts from reference TRBV7-2 and TRBJ2-4): GAGVSQSPSNKVTEKGKDVELRCDPISGHTALYWYRQSLGQGLEFLIYFQGNSAPDKSGLPSDRFSAERTGGSVSTLTIQRTQQEDSAVYLCASSLGGSLAKNIQYFGAGTRLSVL.

This clonotype was observed many times. The rearrangement links TRBV6-5 to TRBJ1-4; D might be TRBD1 (5 bases). This CDR3 spans 14 amino acids. Germline values: CDR1 MNHEY, CDR2 SVGAGI. V was pared by 5 bases and J by 8 bases, with 15 bases between. CDR3 in DNA: TGTGCCAGCAGTATATTAGGGTCAGGGGAAAAACTGTTTTTT. It codes for CASSILGSGEKLFF.

The table lists this clonotype with a few counts. This sequence joins TRBV6-2 or TRBV6-3 and TRBJ2-7, with 7 bases matching TRBD1. This CDR3 is 14 amino acids long. Germline CDR1 is MNHEY and CDR2 is SVGEGT. V gave up 7 bases and J gave up 3 bases; unmatched junction bases: 9. The CDR3 is CASTRHRGFYEQYF. The CDR3 nucleotides read TGTGCCAGCACCCGGCACAGGGGTTTCTACGAGCAGTACTTC.

Sample share makes this clonotype medium-sized. The chain employs TRBV7-9 and TRBJ2-2, with 8 bases that match TRBD1. Per the germline V gene, CDR1 is SEHNR and CDR2 is FQNEAQ (reference sequence). The CDR3 loop spans 14 amino acids. V dropped 10 bases and J dropped 5; count of bases not matched to a gene: 9. CDR3 sequence reads: CATGDRGRTGELFF. Written as DNA, the CDR3 is TGTGCCACCGGAGACAGGGGACGAACCGGGGAGCTGTTTTTT.

By its share, this clonotype is large. This sequence joins TRBV20-1 and TRBJ2-4; unclear D gene. Germline loops: CDR1 DFQATT, CDR2 SNEGSKA (reference sequence). The CDR3 spans 19 residues. V lost 3 bases, J lost 0 bases, and 24 bases lay in between. The CDR3 here is CSASGVYQGRLLAKNIQYF. The CDR3 DNA reads as TGCAGTGCTAGTGGGGTGTATCAAGGCCGACTTCTAGCCAAAAACATTCAGTACTTC.

This clonotype has ten or more counts. The chain links TRBV4-1 to TRBJ2-3; D is uncertain. With 2 bases removed from V and 1 base from J, the gap between germline ends came to 13 bases. The CDR3 length is 16 residues. Germline values: CDR1 MGHRA, CDR2 YSYEKL. Written as DNA, the CDR3 is TGCGCCAGCAGCCAACTGATGGCCGGAGGCACAGATACGCAGTATTTT. Translating gives CASSQLMAGGTDTQYF.

This clonotype occurred many times. J is TRBJ2-1 and V is TRBV20-1, with D perhaps TRBD2 (6 bases). V lost 1 base, J lost 5 bases, and 21 bases lay in between. The CDR3 spans 17 residues. The germline V gene encodes CDR1 DFQATT and CDR2 SNEGSKA (reference sequence). The CDR3 reads CSARVSRDPRTHNEQFF. The CDR3 DNA sequence: TGCAGTGCTAGAGTTTCGCGGGACCCGCGTACCCACAATGAGCAGTTCTTC.

Sample share makes this clonotype medium-sized (0.01 to 0.1%). The V call is TRBV7-2, the J call TRBJ1-2; D not certain. The CDR3 loop spans 14 amino acids. Germline assignment: CDR1 SGHTA and CDR2 FQGNSA. V was pared by 1 base and J by 2 bases, with 8 bases between. CDR3 residues: CASSLVGGNYGYTF. The CDR3 DNA follows: TGTGCCAGCAGCTTAGTGGGCGGCAACTATGGCTACACCTTC.

This clonotype has ten or more counts. The chain uses TRBV24-1 and TRBJ2-1, with 14 bases identical to TRBD2. After removal of 3 bases from V and 6 bases from J, the junction contained 9 bases not matched to a gene. CDR1 and CDR2 from the germline V gene are KGHDR and SFDVKD. The CDR3 totals 18 residues. CDR3 sequence (DNA): TGTGCCACCAGTGATCGGACTAGCGGGAGGTTTTTGGTCAATGAGCAGTTCTTC. Translated: CATSDRTSGRFLVNEQFF.

The chain carries TRBV11-2 and TRBJ2-7; possibly TRBD1 or TRBD2 for D (5 bases each). The length of the CDR3 is 14 residues. The V end lost 1 base, the J end lost 5 bases, and 12 bases lay between the germline ends. In germline, CDR1 is SGHAT, CDR2 FQNNGV. CDR3 residues: CASSLGTTGHEQYF. The CDR3 nucleotides are TGTGCCAGCAGCTTAGGGACCACGGGACACGAGCAGTACTTC.

This clonotype was found many times. The chain carries TRBV28 and TRBJ2-3; TRBD2 agrees at 13 bases. The CDR3 extends over 20 amino acids. The J segment lost 0 bases and the V segment lost 4 bases, leaving 13 bases of the junction unmatched. Germline V CDR1 and CDR2: MDHEN, SYDVKM. CDR3 in amino acids: CASSSRHRGLAGHSTDTQYF. The CDR3 DNA is TGTGCCAGCAGTTCCCGTCACCGGGGACTAGCGGGACATAGCACAGATACGCAGTATTTT.

This clonotype was recorded many times. The J gene is TRBJ2-1, the V gene TRBV24-1; 8 positions match TRBD2. CDR3 length: 14 residues. From germline, CDR1 is KGHDR and CDR2 SFDVKD. The trim removed 10 bases at V and 9 bases at J, leaving 13 bases unmatched. CDR3 residues: CATQGPAGDLEQFF. The CDR3 DNA reads TGTGCCACACAAGGACCAGCGGGAGATCTTGAGCAGTTCTTC.

The genes are TRBV28 and TRBJ2-7; 7 bases are shared with TRBD1. This CDR3 is built from 16 residues. The ends lost 7 bases at V and 2 bases at J; junction bases unmatched: 14. Germline lookup yields CDR1 MDHEN and CDR2 SYDVKM. The CDR3 here is CASKREPGQNPYEQYF. CDR3 DNA: TGTGCCAGCAAAAGGGAACCGGGACAGAACCCCTACGAGCAGTACTTC. Variable domain in full (rest from reference TRBV28 and TRBJ2-7): DVKVTQSSRYLVKRTGEKVFLECVQDMDHENMFWYRQDPGLGLRLIYFSYDVKMKEKGDIPEGYSVSREKKERFSLILESASTNQTSMYLCASKREPGQNPYEQYFGPGTRLTVT.

This chain connects TRBV5-4 to TRBJ2-3, with D possibly matching TRBD1 (5 bases). Germline V gene lookup returns CDR1 SGHNT and CDR2 YYREEE (reference sequence). The CDR3 is made up of 15 amino acids. V lost 2 bases and J lost 1, with 11 bases in between. CDR3 protein: CASSFYRLGTDTQYF. The CDR3, as DNA: TGTGCCAGCAGCTTCTACAGGTTGGGCACAGATACGCAGTATTTT.

This clonotype has a count of ten or more. This chain links TRBV5-6 with TRBJ1-2; 7 bases align to TRBD1. Trimming cost V 3 bases and J 2 bases; bases outside gene matches: 1. The CDR3 has 13 residues. CDR1 SGHDT and CDR2 YYEEEE come from the germline V gene. The CDR3 coding sequence is TGTGCCAGCAGCTCACAGGGGAACTATGGCTACACCTTC. Protein: CASSSQGNYGYTF.

This clonotype was observed many times. The CDR3 DNA reads TGCGCCAGCAGCTGGGGGCCGGATGAGCAGTTCTTC. Amino acid sequence: CASSWGPDEQFF. V is TRBV5-1 and J is TRBJ2-1, with D perhaps matching TRBD1 (6 bases). V lost 3 bases and J lost 8, with 9 bases in between. Germline CDR1 and CDR2: SGHRS and YFSETQ. The length of the CDR3 is 12 residues. Drawing the rest from reference TRBV5-1 and TRBJ2-1, the complete variable domain is KAGVTQTPRYLIKTRGQQVTLSCSPISGHRSVSWYQQTPGQGLQFLFEYFSETQRNKGNFPGRFSGRQFSNSRSEMNVSTLELGDSALYLCASSWGPDEQFFGPGTRLTVL.

In its sample, this clonotype ranks as medium-sized. This chain joins TRBV10-3 and TRBJ2-7; the D gene is possibly TRBD1 (6 bases). CDR3 length equals 17 residues. Germline assignment: CDR1 ENHRY and CDR2 SYGVKD. V lost 8 bases and J lost 6, with 29 bases in between. CDR3 sequence: CAIGVIPGLTKGGEQYV. The CDR3 nucleotides are TGTGCCATCGGAGTAATACCGGGCCTTACCAAAGGGGGCGAGCAGTACGTC.

The V call is TRBV20-1, the J call TRBJ2-3; D not resolved. V was cut by 6 bases and J by 4 bases, with 8 bases left in between. CDR3 length: 11 residues. Germline V CDR1 and CDR2: DFQATT, SNEGSKA (reference sequence). In DNA, the CDR3 is TGCAGTGCCGCCAGCTCAGATACGCAGTATTTT. It yields the protein CSAASSDTQYF.

In its sample, this clonotype was seen many times. The genes are TRBV12-3 or TRBV12-4 and TRBJ1-5; D not resolved. The CDR3 sequence is 15 residues long. V was shortened by 2 bases and J by 2 bases, with 10 bases between the two germline ends. DNA of the CDR3: TGTGCCAGCAGTTTAAGAGGCATCGGCAATCAGCCCCAGCATTTT. Protein product: CASSLRGIGNQPQHF.

This clonotype is medium-sized in the sample. The genes are TRBV5-5 and TRBJ1-6, with 7 bases identical to TRBD1. The J segment lost 7 bases and the V segment lost 1 base, leaving 2 bases of the junction unmatched. Germline lookup yields CDR1 SGHKS and CDR2 YYEKEE (reference sequence). The CDR3 contains 14 residues. The CDR3 sequence: CASSLQGGNSPLHF. The CDR3 region has the DNA TGTGCCAGCAGCTTGCAGGGGGGGAATTCACCCCTCCACTTT.

This clonotype was seen repeatedly, ten times or more. The rearrangement links TRBV6-5 to TRBJ2-4, with 7 positions matching TRBD1. Germline-derived CDR1 and CDR2 are MNHEY and SVGAGI. The CDR3 has 15 amino acids. The junction had 7 bases not matched to a gene; V was cut back by 8 bases and J by 0 bases. For the CDR3, the DNA is TGTGCCAGCGGACCGACAGGGCCAGCCAAAAACATTCAGTACTTC. Translated: CASGPTGPAKNIQYF.

Sample share makes this clonotype large. The chain is built from TRBV12-3 or TRBV12-4 and TRBJ2-5; 9 bases map to TRBD2. This CDR3 has 16 amino acids. Trimming took 5 bases from V and 5 from J; bases not matched to a gene: 12. CDR3 in DNA: TGTGCCAGCAGTCGTGGGACTAGCCGTGAGAGGGAGACCCAGTACTTC. Its protein is CASSRGTSRERETQYF.

Judged by abundance, this clonotype is medium-sized (0.01 to 0.1%). The J gene is TRBJ1-1, the V gene TRBV20-1, with D possibly being TRBD1 (6 bases). The CDR3 contains 14 residues. The V and J ends lost 6 bases and 2 bases respectively, with 16 bases between them. Germline V gene data show CDR1 as DFQATT and CDR2 as SNEGSKA (reference sequence). CDR3 coding DNA: TGCAGTGCGATGCCGGGACACAAAAACACTGAAGCTTTCTTT. Amino acids: CSAMPGHKNTEAFF.

The chain recombines TRBV6-2 or TRBV6-3 with TRBJ2-2; TRBD1 agrees at 7 bases. With 4 bases clipped from V and 6 bases from J, the junction kept 8 bases outside the gene matches. Germline V CDR1 and CDR2: MNHEY, SVGEGT. This CDR3 contains 15 residues. CDR3: CASSFDRVEAGELFF. CDR3 nucleotide sequence: TGTGCCAGCAGTTTCGACAGGGTTGAAGCCGGGGAGCTGTTTTTT.